This T cell receptor beta chain comes out of a study of siplizumab effects on memory and regulatory T cells. This clone appeared once. Assay used: immunoSEQ multiplex PCR; TCRdb lists only in-frame clones, some missing. The sample contains roughly 100,000 clones, around nine tenths of which appear only once. Germline CDR1 reads SNHLY; CDR2 reads FYNNEI. This CDR3 is 15 amino acids long. The trim removed 5 bases at V and 4 bases at J, leaving 8 bases unmatched. The TCR was taken from a human donor in good health. The gene calls are TRBV2 and TRBJ1-3, with 7 bases that match TRBD1. The specimen was CD4+ T cells sorted from blood. CDR3 in DNA: TGTGCCAGCAGTCCCTCCGGGACAGACGGAAACACCATATATTTT. Translated: CASSPSGTDGNTIYF.